This TCR beta chain is drawn from a study of CD8 T cells in ankylosing spondylitis. TCRdb recomputed calls from the 5' RACE reads with MiXCR, one row per CDR3 protein. The data hold 700,000 to 1,000,000 distinct CDR3 sequences, with approximately 12% observed a single time. CDR1 and CDR2 (germline): DFQATT, SNEGSKA (reference sequence). The CDR3 is made up of 13 amino acids. V was trimmed by 1 base and J by 2 bases, leaving 7 bases between them. Overall study results and limits: Roughly eight highly homologous variants made up a TCR beta motif that seemed to typify ankylosing spondylitis blood.

As for this clonotype: Its target is unknown.

The origin of this receptor is a male donor with ankylosing spondylitis. The rearrangement links TRBV20-1 to TRBJ2-3; no reliable D call. The sequenced material came from blood, either unsorted or a sorted T cell fraction (not recorded which). DNA for the CDR3: TGCAGTGCTAGAGGAGGCTACACAGATACGCAGTATTTT. It translates to CSARGGYTDTQYF.